The sequence of this TCR beta chain was determined in a study of CD8+ T cells in alopecia areata. About the research overall: Scoring of severity for treated patients was based on percentage of affected scalp area. Whole-study findings and limits: Scalp sequencing captures resident alphabeta T cells of normal skin too. Expanded CD8+ clones among the top 100, as well as scalp clonality, were significantly decreased by tofacitinib. Whereas mice showed it more clearly, TCR sharing across patients was murkier, possibly because of HLA.

As the sequencing template, cDNA was produced by extracting RNA and reverse transcribing it. Sequencing used immunoSEQ multiplex PCR; TCRdb keeps in-frame clones, though not all of them. This sample has 170,000 or so clones, with about 60% found just once. The treatment: oral pan-JAK inhibitor, 5-10 mg twice daily. Germline lookup yields CDR1 SGHDT and CDR2 YYEEEE. This CDR3 comprises 14 residues. V lost 4 bases and J lost 4; bases outside the gene matches: 4. Note on this clone: Its target is unknown.

This material consisted of CD8+ T cells sorted from blood, taken at week 24, from a patient treated with tofacitinib. The chain recombines TRBV5-6 with TRBJ2-2; 7 bases fit TRBD1. The receptor was derived from a human donor with alopecia areata. CDR3 sequence reads: CASSLDRTTGELFF. CDR3 in DNA: TGTGCCAGCAGCCTGGACAGGACCACCGGGGAGCTGTTTTTT.